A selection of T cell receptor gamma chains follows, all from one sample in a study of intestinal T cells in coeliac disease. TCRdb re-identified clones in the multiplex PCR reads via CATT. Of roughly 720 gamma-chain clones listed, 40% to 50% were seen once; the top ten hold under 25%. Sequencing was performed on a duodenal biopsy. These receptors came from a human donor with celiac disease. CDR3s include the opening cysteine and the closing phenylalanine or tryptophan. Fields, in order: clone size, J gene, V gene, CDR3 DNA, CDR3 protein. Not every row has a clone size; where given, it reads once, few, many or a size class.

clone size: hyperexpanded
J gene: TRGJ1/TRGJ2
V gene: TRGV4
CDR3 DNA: TGTGCCACCTGGGGTGGACCATACGATTATTATAAGAAACTCTTT
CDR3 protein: CATWGGPYDYYKKLF

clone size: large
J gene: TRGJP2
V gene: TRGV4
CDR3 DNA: TGTGCCACCTGGGACGGGGGTGATTGGATCAAGACGTTT
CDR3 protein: CATWDGGDWIKTF

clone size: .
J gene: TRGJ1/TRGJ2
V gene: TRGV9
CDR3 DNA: TGTGCCCCGAACCTGGGCTATTATAAGAAACTCTTT
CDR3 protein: CAPNLGYYKKLF

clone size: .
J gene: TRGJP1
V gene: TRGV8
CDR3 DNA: TGTGCCACCTGGGATAGTTCCTATCCCTTACCCCTGACCTCCCACACTGGTTGGTTCAAGATATTT
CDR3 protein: CATWDSSYPLPLTSHTGWFKIF

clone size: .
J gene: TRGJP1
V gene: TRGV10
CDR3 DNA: TGTGCTGCGTGGATTATAATCCCCCCTATACCACTTGGTTGGTTCAAGATATTT
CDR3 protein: CAAWIIIPPIPLGWFKIF

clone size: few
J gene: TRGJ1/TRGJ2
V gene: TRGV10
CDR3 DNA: TGTGCTGCGTGGGGCGGCCTGTTGTATAAGAAACTCTTT
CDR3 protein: CAAWGGLLYKKLF

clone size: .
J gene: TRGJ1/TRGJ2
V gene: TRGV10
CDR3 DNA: TGTGCTGCGTGGGATTCCCTCGGCCCCCCATATAAGAAACTCTTT
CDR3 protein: CAAWDSLGPPYKKLF

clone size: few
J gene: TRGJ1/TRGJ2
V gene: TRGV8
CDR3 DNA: TGTGCCACCTGGGGATTTGACAGGTGCCTTAAGAAACTCTTT
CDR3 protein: CATWGFDRCLKKLF

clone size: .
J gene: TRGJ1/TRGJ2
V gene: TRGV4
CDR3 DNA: TGTGCCCACCTGGGATGGGACTGGGGTCATTATAAGAAACTCTTT
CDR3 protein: CAHLGWDWGHYKKLF

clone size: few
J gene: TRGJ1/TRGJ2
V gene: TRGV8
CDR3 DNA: TGTGCACCTGGGATAAGTTATTATAAGAAACTCTTT
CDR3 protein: CAPGISYYKKLF

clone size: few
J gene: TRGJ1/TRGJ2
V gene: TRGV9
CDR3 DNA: TGTGCCTTGTGGGGAGGGGGGTGTTATAAGAAACTCTTT
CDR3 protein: CALWGGGCYKKLF

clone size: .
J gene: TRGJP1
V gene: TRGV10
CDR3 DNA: TGTGCTGCGTGGGATTTACCACCTGGTTGGTTCAAGATATTT
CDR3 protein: CAAWDLPPGWFKIF

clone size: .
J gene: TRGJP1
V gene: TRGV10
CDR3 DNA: TGTGCTGCGTGGGATTATTACCCTGGTTGGTTCAAGATATTT
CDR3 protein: CAAWDYYPGWFKIF

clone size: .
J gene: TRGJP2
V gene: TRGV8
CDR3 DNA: TGTGCCACCTGGGTTTTAATAGTAGTTGATTGGATCAAGACGTTT
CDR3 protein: CATWVLIVVDWIKTF

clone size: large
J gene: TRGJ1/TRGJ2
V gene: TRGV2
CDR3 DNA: TGTGCCACCTGGGAAACTTATAAGAAACTCTTT
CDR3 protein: CATWETYKKLF

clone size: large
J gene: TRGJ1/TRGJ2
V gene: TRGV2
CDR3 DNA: TGTGCCACCTGGGACGGGCCTGGGTATTATAAGAAACTCTTT
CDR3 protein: CATWDGPGYYKKLF

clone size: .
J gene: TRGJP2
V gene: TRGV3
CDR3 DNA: TGTGCACCTCCGGGACAGAGGGGTCGTCGTTCCCGGCATTGGATCAAGACGTTT
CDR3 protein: CAPPGQRGRRSRHWIKTF

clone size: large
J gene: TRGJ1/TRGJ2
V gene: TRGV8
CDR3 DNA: TGTGCCACCTGGGATAGAGGTGGTATAGGCTATTATAAGAAACTCTTT
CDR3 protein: CATWDRGGIGYYKKLF

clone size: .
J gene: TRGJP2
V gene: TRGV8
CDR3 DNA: TGTGCCACCTGGGATAGCCCCAGTTTGGGTAGTGATTGGATCAAGACGTTT
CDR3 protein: CATWDSPSLGSDWIKTF

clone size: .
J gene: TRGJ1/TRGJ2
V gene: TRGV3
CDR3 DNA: TGTGCCACCGGGACAGGCCCGGGGCATTATAAGAAACTCTTT
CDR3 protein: CATGTGPGHYKKLF